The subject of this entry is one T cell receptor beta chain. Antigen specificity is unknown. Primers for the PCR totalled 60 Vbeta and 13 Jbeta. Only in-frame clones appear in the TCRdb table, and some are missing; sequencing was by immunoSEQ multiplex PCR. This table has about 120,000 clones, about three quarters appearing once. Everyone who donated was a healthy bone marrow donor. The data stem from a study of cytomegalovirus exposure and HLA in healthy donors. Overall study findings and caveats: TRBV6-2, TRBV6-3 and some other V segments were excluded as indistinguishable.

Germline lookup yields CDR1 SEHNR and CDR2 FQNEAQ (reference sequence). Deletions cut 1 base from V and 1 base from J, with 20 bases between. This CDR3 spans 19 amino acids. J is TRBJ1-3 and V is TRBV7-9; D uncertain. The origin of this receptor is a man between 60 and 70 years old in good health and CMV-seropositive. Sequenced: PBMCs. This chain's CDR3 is CASSLGLELDHPSGNTIYF. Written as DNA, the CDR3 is TGTGCCAGCAGCTTAGGACTTGAGCTTGACCACCCTTCTGGAAACACCATATATTTT.